This T cell receptor beta chain was observed in a study of CD8 T cells in ankylosing spondylitis. The CDR3 loop spans 14 amino acids. The germline gives CDR1 SEHNR, CDR2 FQNEAQ (reference sequence). The J segment lost 8 bases and the V segment lost 4 bases, leaving 8 bases of the junction unmatched. For TCR beta, libraries came from quantitative 5'-RACE with molecular barcodes. TCRdb re-called the 5' RACE reads with MiXCR, one entry per CDR3 protein. The sample carries roughly 700,000 distinct CDR3 sequences, around a fifth recorded once. The study's findings and limits: Disease-associated clonotypes exhibited CD8+ identity and were relatively infrequent in peripheral blood. It appeared that ankylosing spondylitis blood was characterized by a TCR beta motif of about eight highly homologous variants. Reportedly, disease-linked clones are significantly enriched in ankylosing spondylitis patients' matched synovial fluid.

Remarks on this clonotype: Its antigen is still unknown.

The V call is TRBV7-9, the J call TRBJ2-1, with 7 bases aligning to TRBD2. This clonotype was obtained from a male donor with ankylosing spondylitis. The sample was blood, either unsorted or a sorted T cell fraction (not recorded which). The CDR3, as DNA: TGTGCCAGCAGCTCCTACGGACTAGTATATGAGCAGTTCTTC. The encoded protein is CASSSYGLVYEQFF.